This T cell receptor beta chain was identified during a study of cytomegalovirus exposure and HLA in healthy donors (dated by TCRdb to about 2017). For the wider study: An earlier analysis of approximately 640 of the donors reported 250 to 300 Gb of sequence data and some 120 million unique TCR beta sequences from about 179 million T cells. The study used immunosequencing to profile the T cell repertoires of approximately 630 subjects and linked those repertoires to cytomegalovirus serostatus. In addition to the first cohort of 666 subjects, a separate validation cohort of approximately 130 different subjects was used. Typing coverage varied by locus: roughly 620-640 donors for A, B, C, DRB1 and DQB1; more than 500 for DQA1; over 600 for DPA1; roughly 450 for DPB1. To decide whether each TCR beta V gene segment behaved as functional or pseudogenic, an earlier analysis of 587 of the donors relied on high-throughput TCR beta sequencing. HLA typing included class I and class II loci at four-digit resolution. The aim of the study was to test whether cataloging public T cell receptors could identify signatures of past pathogen exposure. In the later analysis, no new phenotypic data were used to find candidate immune exposures; instead, reliance was placed on TCR beta sequences and their occurrence across donors. Because of strong linkage in the cohort, roughly five DR-DQ haplotypes were treated as single units for association and clustering. A later analysis re-analyzed previously published TCR beta repertoires from 650 to 800 donors and added high-resolution HLA genotyping to study TCR occurrence patterns. All discovery cohort repertoires had been generated using a single sequencing platform. In a later genetic analysis, genome-wide SNP genotypes for about three fifths of the roughly 670 donors were used, and that subset was treated as a discovery cohort. Alongside the repertoire data, information on donor age, sex, ethnicity and CMV serostatus was compiled. To predict cytomegalovirus infection status, the study brought together high-throughput TCR immunosequencing, statistical association of individual TCRs with disease status, and machine learning. Around 320 gigabases of sequencing data and approximately 85 million unique TCR sequences were included in an early release covering about 620 HLA-typed donors. Across roughly 420 genotyped donors of the cohort, an average of about 240,000 unique TCR beta nucleotide sequences per donor were sequenced, and 15% to 20% of those sequences were non-productive. The genetic ancestry cluster associated with self-reported Caucasian donors included roughly four fifths of the 398 genotyped donors.

The library was obtained by the immunoSEQ multiplex PCR assay. The multiplex PCR relied on a mix of 60 forward primers for TCR Vbeta segments and 13 reverse primers for TCR Jbeta segments. The CDR3 region of rearranged TCR beta genes was amplified from genomic DNA with a multiplex PCR assay. The amplified TCR beta libraries were sequenced on the Illumina HiSeq System as 87-base-pair reads. In the source study's methods: A later analysis tallied around 87 million unique TCR beta chains across the roughly 610 repertoires, and approximately 12 million of those chains were shared by two or more donors. Raw reads were error-corrected and collapsed into unique sequences with a nearest-neighbor algorithm that merged closely related sequences to remove PCR and sequencing errors. To assign V, D and J gene segments, CDR3 sequences were aligned to IMGT reference sequences. For a sequence to be retained, a match of at least six nucleotides to both a V gene segment and a J gene segment was required. Rearrangements were classified as productive when the CDR3 lacked stop codons and remained in frame with V and J, and all other rearrangements were classified as non-productive. Following IMGT convention, CDR3 was defined as the stretch from the second conserved V-encoded cysteine to the conserved J-encoded phenylalanine. In an earlier analysis of 550 to 650 of the donors, sequences lacking an unambiguous match to a single V gene segment were excluded. An earlier analysis of almost 600 of the donors classified V segments as functional when productive rearrangements were above 56.7% and as segregating when the standard deviation between donors was above 5%. A statistical classification framework was developed to diagnose cytomegalovirus status using the catalog of TCR beta chain sequences. In a later analysis, TCR nucleotide sequences were compared against IMGT/GENE-DB human TR gene sequences so that V and J genes could be assigned. The TCRdist pipeline was used in a later analysis to assign CDR3 sequences and most-parsimonious VDJ recombination scenarios. In a later analysis, every TCR beta chain was defined by the combination of its CDR3 amino acid sequence and its V-gene family, and reads without a unique V-gene family were dropped. A later analysis removed several hundred highly shared, low-generation-probability nucleotide sequences to deal with suspected cross-contamination and a sequencing artifact. In a later analysis, a clonal expansion index was calculated for each public chain from normalized within-repertoire ranks of inferred template counts. A later analysis computed generation probabilities with a VDJ recombination model fitted to out-of-frame rearrangements, and checked the results against IGoR. In a later analysis, hypergeometric tests were used to score TCR-TCR, TCR-HLA and TCR-CMV co-occurrence, with a repertoire-size bias correction applied to TCR pairs. To estimate false discovery rates, a later analysis permuted the HLA or CMV assignments 20 times. In a later analysis, co-occurring TCRs were grouped with DBSCAN, and TCRdist sequence similarity was added when clustering was performed within HLA-allele-positive subsets. Co-occurrence clustering excluded repertoires with fewer than 30,000 or more than 120,000 public chains, plus five with anomalous nucleotide sharing. Sourced from immuneACCESS, this table was stored by TCRdb with only in-frame sequences that have V and J called. A share of the clones is absent; for the studies checked, an unresolved V gene accounts for under half, and the remainder has no known explanation. The V and J calls and clone size come from that table; D and trimming were worked out from the DNA. Here the sample has fewer than 200,000 clones; approximately 80% occur a single time. The ten largest clones capture approximately 4.5% of the sample.

The cohort comprised 670 or so healthy bone marrow donors. All cohort members were sampled while nominally healthy, although unrecorded immune exposures were likely present. The donor tested CMV seronegative, placing the donor among the approximately 360 seronegative members of the cohort. A peripheral blood sample was provided by each donor, and peripheral blood mononuclear cells were used for TCR beta sequencing. The Qiagen DNeasy Blood Extraction Kit was used to extract genomic DNA from the blood cell samples. Study-wide findings and limitations: A few of the identified cytomegalovirus-associated TCR beta chains were confirmed in vitro to be specific for cytomegalovirus antigens. While some public TCRs were present in many individuals, most TCR sequences turned up only very rarely across donors. Because counts were too low, about 17 rarely observed V segments, including chromosome 9 orphons, were excluded from the earlier analysis of fewer than 650 of the donors. When HLA alleles, especially DR and DQ, strongly co-occurred, attributing TCR associations to individual alleles was difficult. Because some donors lacked HLA typing at each locus, the association tests relied only on the typed subset. An association between a missense DCLRE1C variant and V-gene and J-gene trimming of TCR beta chains was found in a later genetic analysis and replicated in an independent cohort. Some IMGT-functional V segments, including TRBV6-2 and TRBV6-3, could not be told apart with the 87-base-pair reads, so those segments were excluded. A later analysis found that most CMV-associated TCR beta chains appeared HLA-restricted, with HLA associations seemingly driven largely by CMV exposure. Sequencing depth was assumed to be roughly uniform across donors in the presence/absence analyses, though that assumption may not hold. According to a later genetic analysis, donors in an Asian-associated ancestry cluster had fewer N-insertions in productive TCRs than the approximately 650-donor mean. In this cohort, only TCR beta chains were sequenced, and detectable features were limited by the absence of alpha or paired-chain data. In a later analysis, the rate of TCR association differed among HLA loci, with DRB1 alleles having the most associated TCRs and HLA-C alleles having the fewest. In an earlier analysis of under 600 of the donors, most TCR beta V segments were observed in productive rearrangements about 87% or about 30% of the time, broadly matching IMGT annotations. Cytomegalovirus status was reported to be diagnosed by the classifier with high specificity and sensitivity in both the original and validation cohorts. In a later analysis, several top co-occurrence clusters were reported to appear linked to parvovirus B19, influenza, CMV and Epstein-Barr virus. Linkage disequilibrium might explain the correlated functional status among segregating V segments, but an unknown experimental factor could not be ruled out. In a later analysis, HLA-associated TCR beta chains showed more clonal expansion and lower generation probabilities than non-associated chains that were equally common. Specific HLA alleles were associated with 18,000 or so TCR beta sequences at a false discovery rate of 0.05 in a later analysis. A cluster of highly shared sequence variants was judged likely to be a technical artifact of the sequencing pipeline. CMV serostatus was the only immune exposure information available for the cohort. According to the authors, the approach could potentially be generalized to other disease states and immunological phenotypes. A total of fewer than 200 TCR beta chains were listed by the study as associated with cytomegalovirus. A further reported finding was that TCR beta sequences accurately predicted the HLA-A and HLA-B alleles for most subjects in the first cohort.

V is cut back by 7 bases and J by 7 bases, with 22 bases in the junction unmatched. There are 16 amino acids in the CDR3, from cysteine to phenylalanine inclusive. The read is trimmed to its CDR3 DNA, 48 bases read in frame from base 1. CDR1 SQVTM and CDR2 ANQGSEA were looked up in the germline V gene. Concerning this clone itself: This receptor's antigen is unknown. No base quality values were provided; no much bigger clone lies one nucleotide off.

The sample taken for sequencing was PBMCs. Rearrangement joined TRBV29-1 to TRBJ2-7, with 7 middle bases fitting TRBD2. The receptor was isolated from a man younger than 45 in good health and CMV-seronegative. Here the CDR3 is given as CSATPLAAGAYQEQYF. The nucleotide sequence reads TGCAGCGCTACACCCCTTGCGGCGGGAGCTTATCAAGAGCAGTACTTC.